Sequencing of this T cell receptor beta chain was carried out in a study of cytomegalovirus exposure and HLA in healthy donors. Study-level findings and limits: Rates of TCR association differed by HLA locus in a later analysis, with DRB1 highest and HLA-C lowest. It was taken for granted in presence/absence analyses that sequencing depth across donors was roughly uniform.

Both 60 Vbeta primers and 13 Jbeta primers went into the PCR. Clones were sequenced by immunoSEQ multiplex PCR, and TCRdb holds only the in-frame ones, with some missing. This sample has some 90,000 clones, with 76% found just once. V trimming: 5 bases; J trimming: 6 bases; junction bases outside the gene matches: 10. Per the germline V gene, CDR1 is SGHVS and CDR2 is FQNEAQ. The CDR3 totals 16 residues. This clone was counted once. The antigen is unknown. Sample: PBMCs. This sequence originates from a man in his forties in good health and CMV-seronegative. This chain connects TRBV7-8 to TRBJ1-2; 12 bases map to TRBD1. The CDR3 reads CASSPPGQGAIHGYTF. For the CDR3, the DNA is TGTGCCAGCAGCCCCCCGGGACAGGGGGCCATACATGGCTACACCTTC.